One and the same sample provided the 21 T cell receptor beta chains below, sequenced in a study of blood T cell repertoires in COVID-19. Repertoires were generated with immunoSEQ multiplex PCR, while TCRdb's copy carries only in-frame clones and drops some. This table holds about 180,000 clones, roughly 85% found once. The specimen sequenced was PBMCs or T cells enriched from blood (not recorded which). The receptors were sampled from a woman younger than 30 who had recovered from COVID-19.

The chain couples TRBV6-2 or TRBV6-3 to TRBJ1-2; D uncertain. The CDR3 loop spans 14 amino acids. Germline CDR1 and CDR2: MNHEY and SVGEGT. Trimming removed 5 bases at V and 2 bases at J, with 12 bases between. CDR3 region: CASSRRGGNYGYTF. In nucleotides, the CDR3 is TGTGCCAGCAGTCGTAGAGGTGGCAACTATGGCTACACCTTC.

This sequence joins TRBV28 and TRBJ2-7; D remains unclear. Germline CDR1 is MDHEN and CDR2 is SYDVKM. There are 13 residues in the CDR3. The ends were cut back, 5 bases at V and 6 bases at J, with 14 bases in the middle. The CDR3 DNA reads as TGTGCCAGCAGTCGACCCCTTCTAGGCGAGCAGTACTTC. Translated, it gives CASSRPLLGEQYF.

The gene calls are TRBV6-5 and TRBJ2-1; TRBD2 might be the D (5 bases). CDR1 MNHEY and CDR2 SVGAGI come from the germline V gene. This CDR3 contains 13 residues. Trimming pared 6 bases from V and 10 bases from J, leaving 16 bases between. CDR3 sequence: CASSLSVDYEQFF. For the CDR3, the DNA is TGTGCCAGCAGCCTAAGTGTCGACTACGAGCAGTTCTTC.

The chain links TRBV6-2 or TRBV6-3 to TRBJ1-6; 8 positions match TRBD1. With 6 bases clipped from V and 7 bases from J, the junction kept 8 bases outside the gene matches. The CDR3 consists of 15 residues. Looked up from germline, CDR1 is MNHEY and CDR2 is SVGEGT. This CDR3 is CASSNQGAQNSPLHF. The CDR3 DNA follows: TGTGCCAGCAGCAACCAGGGGGCTCAAAATTCACCCCTCCACTTT.

The chain couples TRBV10-3 to TRBJ1-2, with D perhaps matching TRBD1 (5 bases). V was cut by 3 bases and J by 4 bases, with 15 bases left in between. The CDR3 consists of 15 residues. From germline, CDR1 is ENHRY and CDR2 SYGVKD. The CDR3 DNA reads as TGTGCCATCAGTGAAGGAATTCAGGGAGGCTATGGCTACACCTTC. Translated, it gives CAISEGIQGGYGYTF.

This chain uses TRBV28 with TRBJ2-3, with unresolved D. The CDR3 has 15 amino acids. Deletions cut 5 bases from V and 0 bases from J, with 12 bases between. From germline, CDR1 is MDHEN and CDR2 SYDVKM. CDR3 in DNA: TGTGCCAGCAGTCCCCTAACAGAGAGCACAGATACGCAGTATTTT. Translated, it gives CASSPLTESTDTQYF.

The chain links TRBV5-6 to TRBJ1-2; 7 bases map to TRBD1. J lost 6 bases, V lost 0 bases, and 2 bases had no gene match. Germline V gene lookup returns CDR1 SGHDT and CDR2 YYEEEE. This CDR3 region has 13 residues. This chain's CDR3 is CASSLDQGDGYTF. CDR3 nucleotide sequence: TGTGCCAGCAGCTTGGATCAGGGGGATGGCTACACCTTC.

This rearrangement joins TRBV3-1 (or the pseudogene TRBV3-2) to TRBJ1-1, with a tentative D call TRBD1 (5 bases). The CDR3 runs to 12 residues. Germline CDR1 reads LGHDT; CDR2 reads YNNKEL (reference sequence). Trimming removed 0 bases from V and 14 bases from J, with 13 bases in between. For the CDR3, the DNA is TGTGCCAGCAGCCAAGAGGGCGGGGGGAGGTTCTTT. This encodes CASSQEGGGRFF.

V is TRBV5-1 and J is TRBJ2-2, with D uncertain. The germline V and J ends were trimmed by 4 bases and 7 bases, with 5 bases remaining between them. This CDR3 has 11 amino acids. Per the germline V gene, CDR1 is SGHRS and CDR2 is YFSETQ. For the CDR3, the DNA is TGCGCCAGCAGCCCCGGCGGGGAGCTGTTTTTT. Its protein is CASSPGGELFF. Variable domain in full (rest from reference TRBV5-1 and TRBJ2-2): KAGVTQTPRYLIKTRGQQVTLSCSPISGHRSVSWYQQTPGQGLQFLFEYFSETQRNKGNFPGRFSGRQFSNSRSEMNVSTLELGDSALYLCASSPGGELFFGEGSRLTVL.

The genes are TRBV5-6 and TRBJ2-7; TRBD2 aligns across 11 bases. V was pared by 1 base and J by 7 bases, with 10 bases of the junction left unmatched. The CDR3 length is 16 residues. In germline, CDR1 is SGHDT, CDR2 YYEEEE. As DNA, the CDR3 is TGTGCCAGCAGCTTGCAGGTGCTAGCGGGGGGTGGAGAGCAGTACTTC. This codes for CASSLQVLAGGGEQYF.

The chain is built from TRBV7-2 and TRBJ1-2, with a weak D call TRBD1 (6 bases). The CDR3 covers 18 residues. Germline assignment: CDR1 SGHTA and CDR2 FQGNSA. The V end lost 1 base, the J end lost 0 bases, and 18 bases lay between the germline ends. This CDR3 reads CASSLDPTGLLSNYGYTF. CDR3 nucleotides: TGTGCCAGCAGCTTAGATCCGACAGGCTTGCTATCTAACTATGGCTACACCTTC.

The genes are TRBV9 and TRBJ1-3, with D possibly matching TRBD1 (5 bases). The CDR3 has 13 residues. Trimming removed 4 bases from V and 4 bases from J, with 9 bases in between. The germline V gene has CDR1 SGDLS and CDR2 YYNGEE. CDR3 amino acids: CASSQGSGNTIYF. The CDR3 DNA sequence: TGTGCCAGCAGCCAGGGATCCGGAAACACCATATATTTT.

The chain is built from TRBV28 and TRBJ1-2; tentatively, D is TRBD1 (5 bases). The CDR3 is 15 amino acids. The V and J ends lost 2 bases and 4 bases respectively, with 14 bases between them. Germline values: CDR1 MDHEN, CDR2 SYDVKM. CDR3 nucleotide sequence: TGTGCCAGCAGTTTAGAATCCAGGGCTGGCTATGGCTACACCTTC. This encodes CASSLESRAGYGYTF.

This chain joins TRBV12-3 or TRBV12-4 and TRBJ1-2; D is ambiguous. V was trimmed by 6 bases and J by 2 bases, leaving 10 bases between them. The CDR3 is 13 residues long. CDR3 in amino acids: CASSATRNYGYTF. In DNA, the CDR3 is TGTGCCAGCAGCGCGACCAGGAACTATGGCTACACCTTC.

The chain employs TRBV28 and TRBJ1-2, with unresolved D. Trimming took off 3 bases at V and 1 base at J, with 6 bases between the two ends. This CDR3 has 13 residues. Germline lookup yields CDR1 MDHEN and CDR2 SYDVKM. In DNA, the CDR3 is TGTGCCAGCAGTTTCCTCTATAACTATGGCTACACCTTC. Translation: CASSFLYNYGYTF.

The rearrangement links TRBV5-1 to TRBJ2-1; D remains ambiguous. The CDR3 contains 15 residues. Germline assignment: CDR1 SGHRS and CDR2 YFSETQ. The V end was cut by 1 base, the J end by 6 bases, with 14 bases between. The DNA for the CDR3 is TGCGCCAGCAGCTTGTCCCCAGCTACTATCAATGAGCAGTTCTTC. It codes for CASSLSPATINEQFF.

The chain links TRBV30 to TRBJ2-5, with D tentatively TRBD2 (5 bases). The CDR3 extends over 17 amino acids. Trimming removed 2 bases at V and 5 bases at J, with 24 bases between. The V gene's germline CDR1 is GTSNPN and CDR2 SVGIG (reference sequence). Here the CDR3 reads CAWSSDWAGQTRETQYF. The CDR3 DNA reads as TGTGCCTGGAGTAGCGACTGGGCGGGCCAAACCCGGGAGACCCAGTACTTC.

The V and J genes are TRBV10-3 and TRBJ1-1; 8 nucleotides match TRBD1. This CDR3 contains 15 residues. The V and J ends lost 2 bases and 2 bases, in that order; junction bases with no gene match: 4. Germline V gene data show CDR1 as ENHRY and CDR2 as SYGVKD. CDR3 residues: CAISEQGQENTEAFF. DNA of the CDR3: TGTGCCATCAGTGAGCAGGGACAGGAAAACACTGAAGCTTTCTTT.

The CDR3 is CASSRSVTGRLNYGYTF. The CDR3 DNA sequence: TGTGCCAGCAGTCGGTCCGTGACAGGGCGACTTAACTATGGCTACACCTTC. This chain links TRBV27 with TRBJ1-2; 7 bases agree with TRBD1. After removal of 5 bases from V and 1 base from J, the junction contained 13 bases not matched to a gene. The CDR3 has 17 residues. Germline loops: CDR1 MNHEY, CDR2 SMNVEV (reference sequence).

The V gene is TRBV6-6, the J gene TRBJ1-2; TRBD1 matches at 7 bases. The CDR3 runs to 15 residues. The germline CDR1 and CDR2 sequences are MNHNY and SVGAGI (reference sequence). J gave up 0 bases and V 6 bases, and 7 bases lay outside the gene matches. For the CDR3, the DNA is TGTGCCAGCAGCCGGGGGACAGTCTCTAACTATGGCTACACCTTC. Translation: CASSRGTVSNYGYTF.

This rearrangement joins TRBV6-1 to TRBJ2-1, with D tentatively TRBD2 (6 bases). Germline values: CDR1 MNHNS, CDR2 SASEGT. The CDR3 contains 15 residues. The ends were cut back, 2 bases at V and 6 bases at J, with 14 bases in the middle. CDR3: CASSESDSGSNEQFF. The CDR3 nucleotides read TGTGCCAGCAGTGAATCAGATAGCGGATCCAATGAGCAGTTCTTC.